The sequence of this T cell receptor beta chain was determined in a study of blood T cell repertoires in COVID-19 (dated by TCRdb to about 2020). With regard to the full study: The collaborator samples originated in the United States, Italy and Spain and spanned the acute and convalescent phases of COVID-19. Where available, HLA class I and class II types were obtained from metadata supplied by the sample provider rather than from assay-based typing. Deeply sampled blood TCRbeta repertoires from subjects exposed to, actively infected with, or recovered from COVID-19 were included in the dataset. A freely available public database, intended as a resource for researchers studying the immune response to SARS-CoV-2, is where the repertoires were released. The material from the prospective study consisted of cDNA or gDNA derived from T cells, B-cell-depleted T cells, or PBMCs. Sample metadata almost always included a de-identified subject ID, COVID-19 status, age in years and sex. The samples were drawn from two sources: the first 160 participants of the ongoing ImmuneRACE study, and 1,200 or so subjects contributed by 6 global collaborators.

Overall study results and their limits: The quantity of clinical and demographic metadata differed by source and by participant and was supplied without curation.

Each collaborating institution followed its own protocols to collect whole blood in K2EDTA tubes. For TCRbeta analysis, collaborators shipped samples in one of three forms: frozen whole blood, isolated PBMCs, or DNA extracted from either of those sample types. A word on this clone: No cognate antigen has been identified for it. No quality values exist for individual bases; no much larger clone is one base distant.

The immunoSEQ Assay, a bias-controlled multiplex PCR, was used to amplify TCRbeta CDR3 regions from genomic DNA. Concerning the study's data processing: Within the assay, amplification of reference gene primers was used to estimate how many nucleated cells each sample contained. Sequence reads were collapsed and filtered to measure the absolute abundance of every unique TCRbeta CDR3 rearrangement. For each sample, productive Simpson clonality was calculated by taking the square root of Simpson's diversity index across productive rearrangements. What TCRdb holds here is the immuneACCESS table cut down to in-frame rearrangements. Part of the clones is not present; checked against another copy, under half of the missing clones reflect an unresolved V gene, and the others are unexplained. The V and J calls and clone size are taken from that table; D and trimming were inferred from the DNA. This sample comprises some 110,000 clones, approximately 83% of them detected only once. Roughly 4.5% of the sample goes to the ten largest clones.

Taken from cysteine to phenylalanine, the CDR3 has 16 residues. Only the CDR3 region is kept as DNA, spanning 48 bases read in frame from base 1. Trimmed from V: 6 bases; trimmed from J: 2 bases; junction bases lacking a gene match: 8. CDR1 and CDR2 (SEHNR, FQNEAQ) derive from the germline V gene (reference sequence). The sequenced sample was peripheral blood. The sequence came from a man in his fifties or sixties with acute or convalescent COVID-19. The receptor chain draws on TRBV7-9 and TRBJ2-3; TRBD2 matches 10 bases in the middle. The DNA sequence follows: TGTGCCAGCAGGAAAAGCGGGGGGGACCCCACAGATACGCAGTATTTT. This codes for CASRKSGGDPTDTQYF.